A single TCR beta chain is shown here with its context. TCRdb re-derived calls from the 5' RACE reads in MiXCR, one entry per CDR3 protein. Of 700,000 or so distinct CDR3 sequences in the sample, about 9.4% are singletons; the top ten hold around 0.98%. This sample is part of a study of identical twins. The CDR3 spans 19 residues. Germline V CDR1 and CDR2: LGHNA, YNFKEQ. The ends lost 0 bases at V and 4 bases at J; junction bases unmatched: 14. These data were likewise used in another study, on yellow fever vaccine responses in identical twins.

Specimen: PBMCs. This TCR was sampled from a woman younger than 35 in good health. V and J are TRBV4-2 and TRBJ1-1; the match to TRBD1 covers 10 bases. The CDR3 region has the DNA TGTGCCAGCAGCCAAGATCCTGGGACAGGGGTTTCCCATGCCACTGAAGCTTTCTTT. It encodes CASSQDPGTGVSHATEAFF.